These T cell receptor beta chains were read from a single sample in a study of early T cells in non-severe SARS-CoV-2 infection. TCRdb independently ran MiXCR on the 5' RACE reads; one entry per CDR3 protein. This table holds 55,000 to 80,000 distinct CDR3 sequences, about 11% found once. The source material was whole blood. The receptors originated from an adult who was a healthcare worker with PCR-confirmed SARS-CoV-2 infection or an uninfected control (not recorded which). Each CDR3 is given with its conserved first and last residue. D genes are given only for firm matches. Size is omitted from some rows. Given values are once, few, many or a class for expanded clones.

clone_size: few
v_call: TRBV10-3
d_call: TRBD2
j_call: TRBJ2-4
cdr3_aa: CAIRTSGLLAKNIQYF
cdr3_nt: TGTGCCATCAGGACTAGCGGGCTACTAGCCAAAAACATTCAGTACTTC

clone_size: many
v_call: TRBV24-1
d_call: -
j_call: TRBJ2-5
cdr3_aa: CATQDQATQYF
cdr3_nt: TGTGCCACCCAGGACCAGGCGACCCAGTACTTC

clone_size: few
v_call: TRBV5-6
d_call: TRBD1
j_call: TRBJ1-1
cdr3_aa: CASSRVGQGVTEAFF
cdr3_nt: TGTGCCAGCAGCCGCGTAGGACAGGGGGTCACTGAAGCTTTCTTT

clone_size: few
v_call: TRBV12-3/TRBV12-4
d_call: -
j_call: TRBJ2-4
cdr3_aa: CASSHQPGADIQYF
cdr3_nt: TGTGCCAGCAGCCACCAGCCAGGGGCTGACATTCAGTACTTC

clone_size: -
v_call: TRBV7-9
d_call: -
j_call: TRBJ2-2
cdr3_aa: CASSLEVFEGAEETGELFF
cdr3_nt: TGTGCCAGCAGCTTAGAAGTTTTTGAAGGGGCCGAAGAAACCGGGGAGCTGTTTTTT

clone_size: many
v_call: TRBV29-1
d_call: TRBD1
j_call: TRBJ2-3
cdr3_aa: CSVAGQGAADTQYF
cdr3_nt: TGCAGCGTTGCAGGTCAGGGGGCTGCAGATACGCAGTATTTT

clone_size: -
v_call: TRBV20-1
d_call: TRBD2
j_call: TRBJ2-3
cdr3_aa: CSADGAGGDTQYF
cdr3_nt: TGCAGTGCCGACGGGGCGGGAGGGGATACGCAGTATTTT

clone_size: few
v_call: TRBV29-1
d_call: TRBD2
j_call: TRBJ2-1
cdr3_aa: CSVVGTSGTNEQFF
cdr3_nt: TGCAGCGTTGTTGGGACTAGCGGGACTAATGAGCAGTTCTTC

clone_size: -
v_call: TRBV30
d_call: -
j_call: TRBJ2-3
cdr3_aa: CAWSVSRSTDTQYF
cdr3_nt: TGTGCCTGGAGTGTATCGAGGAGCACAGATACGCAGTATTTT

clone_size: many
v_call: TRBV9
d_call: -
j_call: TRBJ1-2
cdr3_aa: CASSVKGNIPNYGYTF
cdr3_nt: TGTGCCAGCAGCGTTAAGGGGAATATACCGAACTATGGCTACACCTTC

clone_size: many
v_call: TRBV7-9
d_call: TRBD2
j_call: TRBJ2-1
cdr3_aa: CASSRGLAESYNEQFF
cdr3_nt: TGTGCCAGCAGTAGGGGTCTAGCGGAATCCTACAATGAGCAGTTCTTC

clone_size: many
v_call: TRBV18
d_call: -
j_call: TRBJ1-3
cdr3_aa: CASSPLPRGHFAGNTIYF
cdr3_nt: TGTGCCAGCTCACCACTCCCACGGGGGCATTTCGCTGGAAACACCATATATTTT

clone_size: many
v_call: TRBV3-1
d_call: -
j_call: TRBJ2-3
cdr3_aa: CASSQGGRRSDTQYF
cdr3_nt: TGTGCCAGCAGCCAGGGTGGCAGGAGATCAGATACGCAGTATTTT

clone_size: -
v_call: TRBV3-1
d_call: -
j_call: TRBJ2-1
cdr3_aa: CASSQEGWPRGQGGEQFF
cdr3_nt: TGTGCCAGCAGCCAAGAAGGTTGGCCGCGGGGCCAGGGAGGCGAGCAGTTCTTC

clone_size: many
v_call: TRBV29-1
d_call: -
j_call: TRBJ2-1
cdr3_aa: CSVVPLRNEQFF
cdr3_nt: TGCAGCGTGGTCCCATTGAGGAATGAGCAGTTCTTC

clone_size: many
v_call: TRBV7-6
d_call: -
j_call: TRBJ1-1
cdr3_aa: CASSEYGVRNTEAFF
cdr3_nt: TGTGCCAGCAGCGAGTACGGGGTTAGGAACACTGAAGCTTTCTTT

clone_size: many
v_call: TRBV20-1
d_call: -
j_call: TRBJ1-6
cdr3_aa: CSASMGNSNSPLHF
cdr3_nt: TGCAGTGCTAGTATGGGGAATTCGAATTCACCCCTCCACTTT

clone_size: many
v_call: TRBV14
d_call: TRBD2
j_call: TRBJ2-1
cdr3_aa: CASSQETLAGKYNEQFF
cdr3_nt: TGTGCCAGCAGCCAAGAAACCCTAGCGGGGAAATACAATGAGCAGTTCTTC

clone_size: many
v_call: TRBV11-2
d_call: TRBD1
j_call: TRBJ2-1
cdr3_aa: CASSSRTGANYNEQFF
cdr3_nt: TGTGCCAGCAGCTCCCGGACAGGGGCTAACTACAATGAGCAGTTCTTC

clone_size: -
v_call: TRBV5-1
d_call: -
j_call: TRBJ2-7
cdr3_aa: CASSLQGPEQYF
cdr3_nt: TGCGCCAGCAGCTTACAGGGCCCCGAGCAGTACTTC

clone_size: many
v_call: TRBV11-2
d_call: TRBD2
j_call: TRBJ2-5
cdr3_aa: CASARGANSQETQYF
cdr3_nt: TGTGCCAGCGCGCGGGGGGCTAATTCCCAAGAGACCCAGTACTTC

clone_size: many
v_call: TRBV5-1
d_call: TRBD1
j_call: TRBJ2-2
cdr3_aa: CASSSGTGHTGELFF
cdr3_nt: TGCGCCAGCAGCTCCGGGACAGGGCACACCGGGGAGCTGTTTTTT

clone_size: -
v_call: TRBV3-1
d_call: -
j_call: TRBJ2-1
cdr3_aa: CASSHKRAEQFF
cdr3_nt: TGTGCCAGCAGCCATAAGCGGGCTGAGCAGTTCTTC

clone_size: few
v_call: TRBV6-1
d_call: -
j_call: TRBJ2-3
cdr3_aa: CASRRMERVGNTQYF
cdr3_nt: TGTGCCAGCAGGAGAATGGAAAGGGTCGGAAATACGCAGTATTTT

clone_size: -
v_call: TRBV12-3/TRBV12-4
d_call: TRBD1
j_call: TRBJ1-1
cdr3_aa: CASSSVGQGKPEAFF
cdr3_nt: TGTGCCAGCAGTTCCGTGGGACAGGGGAAACCTGAAGCTTTCTTT

clone_size: few
v_call: TRBV27
d_call: TRBD2
j_call: TRBJ2-1
cdr3_aa: CASSFSGRTYNEQFF
cdr3_nt: TGTGCCAGCAGTTTTAGCGGGAGAACCTACAATGAGCAGTTCTTC

clone_size: few
v_call: TRBV3-1
d_call: -
j_call: TRBJ1-1
cdr3_aa: CASSHSGNTEAFF
cdr3_nt: TGTGCCAGCAGCCATTCGGGGAACACTGAAGCTTTCTTT

clone_size: many
v_call: TRBV29-1
d_call: TRBD1
j_call: TRBJ2-3
cdr3_aa: CSVQGAQGTDTQYF
cdr3_nt: TGCAGCGTACAGGGGGCGCAAGGAACAGATACGCAGTATTTT

clone_size: -
v_call: TRBV13
d_call: TRBD1
j_call: TRBJ1-3
cdr3_aa: CASSMGTGTGNTIYF
cdr3_nt: TGTGCCAGCAGCATGGGGACAGGGACTGGAAACACCATATATTTT

clone_size: -
v_call: TRBV4-3
d_call: -
j_call: TRBJ2-7
cdr3_aa: CASSHSGTSGEQYF
cdr3_nt: TGCGCCAGCAGCCATTCCGGGACGTCTGGCGAGCAGTACTTC

clone_size: -
v_call: TRBV7-9
d_call: TRBD2
j_call: TRBJ2-7
cdr3_aa: CASSLASLAGGFEQYF
cdr3_nt: TGTGCCAGCAGCTTAGCTTCACTAGCGGGAGGATTCGAGCAGTACTTC

clone_size: many
v_call: TRBV29-1
d_call: -
j_call: TRBJ1-2
cdr3_aa: CSVLLDSGYTF
cdr3_nt: TGCAGCGTTTTATTGGACAGTGGCTACACCTTC

clone_size: -
v_call: TRBV5-1
d_call: -
j_call: TRBJ2-7
cdr3_aa: CASSEPTYEQYF
cdr3_nt: TGCGCCAGCAGCGAACCGACCTACGAGCAGTACTTC

clone_size: few
v_call: TRBV6-4
d_call: -
j_call: TRBJ2-1
cdr3_aa: CASRGGQNNEQFF
cdr3_nt: TGTGCCAGCAGGGGGGGACAGAACAATGAGCAGTTCTTC

clone_size: many
v_call: TRBV5-4
d_call: -
j_call: TRBJ2-4
cdr3_aa: CASSLAGKNIQYF
cdr3_nt: TGTGCCAGCAGCTTGGCGGGTAAAAACATTCAGTACTTC

clone_size: few
v_call: TRBV20-1
d_call: -
j_call: TRBJ2-5
cdr3_aa: CSARVLAPKRTQYF
cdr3_nt: TGCAGTGCTAGAGTCCTAGCCCCCAAAAGGACCCAGTACTTC

clone_size: -
v_call: TRBV6-4
d_call: -
j_call: TRBJ2-5
cdr3_aa: CASSLLGAARTQYF
cdr3_nt: TGTGCCAGCAGTCTCTTAGGGGCAGCCAGGACCCAGTACTTC

clone_size: -
v_call: TRBV10-3
d_call: TRBD2
j_call: TRBJ2-1
cdr3_aa: CAISETGLAGEQFF
cdr3_nt: TGTGCCATCAGTGAGACGGGACTAGCTGGGGAGCAGTTCTTC

clone_size: few
v_call: TRBV25-1
d_call: TRBD2
j_call: TRBJ2-3
cdr3_aa: CASSDGWRGGQDTQYF
cdr3_nt: TGTGCCAGCAGTGATGGTTGGCGGGGGGGCCAGGATACGCAGTATTTT

clone_size: many
v_call: TRBV5-4
d_call: -
j_call: TRBJ2-3
cdr3_aa: CASSLEGRADTQYF
cdr3_nt: TGTGCCAGCAGCTTGGAGGGACGGGCAGATACGCAGTATTTT

clone_size: few
v_call: TRBV20-1
d_call: -
j_call: TRBJ1-6
cdr3_aa: CSAWGRTNSPLHF
cdr3_nt: TGCAGTGCGTGGGGGCGGACTAATTCACCCCTCCACTTT

clone_size: few
v_call: TRBV5-6
d_call: TRBD1
j_call: TRBJ1-1
cdr3_aa: CASSLSAGGRAFF
cdr3_nt: TGTGCCAGCAGCTTGTCGGCAGGGGGAAGGGCTTTCTTT

clone_size: few
v_call: TRBV4-2
d_call: -
j_call: TRBJ2-3
cdr3_aa: CASSQDWASADTQYF
cdr3_nt: TGTGCCAGCAGCCAAGATTGGGCTAGCGCAGATACGCAGTATTTT